This T cell receptor beta chain came from a study of identical twins (dated by TCRdb to about 2016). For context, the study as a whole: TCR alpha and beta repertoires from monozygotic twins, unrelated adults of various ages and cord blood were deep-sequenced to test whether fetal clonotypes persist. To rule out contamination, replicate twin experiments were performed at different times with different library preparation protocols. Study-wide conclusions, independent of this receptor: Excess twin sharing in beta out-of-frame sequences was weaker because fewer shared sequences lowered the signal-to-noise ratio. Recombination models systematically underestimated out-of-frame TCR alpha sharing in monozygotic twins but agreed with sharing between unrelated individuals. Compared with coincidental sharing between unrelated individuals, an excess of low generation-probability sequences was observed among out-of-frame TCR alpha sequences shared between twins. Because the same donors could not be followed over many years, the conclusions depended on cross-sectional statistical analysis. Abundant cord blood beta clonotypes carried fewer insertions; young adult naive repertoires showed a weaker similar trend, while memory repertoires showed none. Invariant T cells such as MAIT and iNKT could partly confound zero-insertion analyses, though diverse VJ usage argued against this for most clonotypes.

The CDR3 has 17 amino acids, counting the end cysteine and phenylalanine. Left in the record is the CDR3 DNA by itself, 51 bases read in frame from the first base. V trim: 0 bases; J trim: 4 bases; unmatched bases: 12. CDR1 and CDR2, looked up from the germline V gene (reference sequence), are PRHDT and FYEKMQ. Only healthy Caucasian donors were included. Three unrelated non-twin adults were also sequenced: a male aged 18 to 30, a male aged 50 to 60 and a female aged 50 to 60. Miltenyi CD45RO+ enrichment and human naive T-cell isolation kits were used to isolate memory (CD45RO+) and naive T cells from PBMC. This clonotype was seen a handful of times. There is no known antigen for this receptor. The record has no base qualities; no much larger clone is one base away. Receptors were amplified or captured by 5' RACE. For sequencing, an Illumina HiSeq 2000 was employed. A universal primer binding site was added through template switching, and the final cDNA carried a unique molecular identifier so that TCR cDNA molecules could be counted accurately. First-strand cDNA for TCR alpha and beta chains was synthesized from specific primers in the conserved constant-segment region. Each cDNA library was double barcoded, with a SMART-Mk sample barcode plus Illumina barcodes, to control for contamination. TruSeq adapter sequences and Illumina sample barcodes were added in two successive PCR steps. The Illumina HiSeq platform was used with custom primers to sequence TCR alpha and beta cDNA libraries. Per the original workflow: Raw reads were processed with MiGEC to extract unique molecular identifiers, and MiXCR was used to determine CDR3 positions. For each individual, recombination models were inferred using an EM algorithm with the repgenHMM and IGoR tools. The tcR package in R was used for shared clonotype analysis, with sharing normalized by the product of cloneset sizes. Out-of-frame nonproductive sequences were analyzed to study raw recombination free of thymic and clonal selection effects. TCRdb redid the processing of the public reads, applying fastp at Q25 and MiXCR, and retained in-frame beta chains. Identical CDR3 proteins give one entry, which carries the most common genes and DNA. For this entry, the V and J calls and clone size follow TCRdb and not the study's own pipeline. For this sample the table gives a few hundred thousand distinct CDR3 sequences, of which approximately 10% were detected only once. The ten largest account for 7.5% to 9.5% of the sample.

This clonotype originated in a woman aged 50 to 65 in good health. Sequenced: naive T cells sorted from blood. This sample's cell subset or site label indicates: cells isolated with a human naive T-cell isolation kit. The sequence links TRBV13 to TRBJ2-7, with TRBD1 matching 7 junction bases. The CDR3 region: CASSLGPRQGGRYEQYF. The DNA sequence reads TGTGCCAGCAGCTTAGGCCCTAGACAGGGTGGGAGATACGAGCAGTACTTC.